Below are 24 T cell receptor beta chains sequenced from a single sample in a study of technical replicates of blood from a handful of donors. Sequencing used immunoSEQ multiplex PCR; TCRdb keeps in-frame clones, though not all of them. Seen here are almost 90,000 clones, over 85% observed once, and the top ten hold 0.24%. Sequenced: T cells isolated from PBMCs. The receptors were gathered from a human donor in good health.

CDR3 loop: CASSLVLRGLQETQYF. CDR3 in DNA: TGTGCCAGCAGCTTAGTTCTGAGAGGGCTCCAAGAGACCCAGTACTTC. The gene calls are TRBV7-9 and TRBJ2-5; TRBD2 might be the D (5 bases). Germline V gives CDR1 SEHNR, CDR2 FQNEAQ (reference sequence). The CDR3 consists of 16 residues. With 1 base removed from V and 1 base from J, the gap between germline ends came to 13 bases.

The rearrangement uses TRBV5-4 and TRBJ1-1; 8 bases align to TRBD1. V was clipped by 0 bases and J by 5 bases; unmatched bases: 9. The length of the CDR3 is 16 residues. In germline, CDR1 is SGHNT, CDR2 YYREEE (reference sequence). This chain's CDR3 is CASSLALRTGPTEAFF. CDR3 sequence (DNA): TGTGCCAGCAGCTTGGCCCTCCGGACAGGGCCGACTGAAGCTTTCTTT.

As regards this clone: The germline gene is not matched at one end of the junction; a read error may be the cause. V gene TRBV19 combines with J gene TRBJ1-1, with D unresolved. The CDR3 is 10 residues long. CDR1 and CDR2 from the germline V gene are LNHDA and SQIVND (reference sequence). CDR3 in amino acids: CASKDSEAFF. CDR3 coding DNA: TGTGCCAGTAAGGACTCCGAAGCCTTCTTT.

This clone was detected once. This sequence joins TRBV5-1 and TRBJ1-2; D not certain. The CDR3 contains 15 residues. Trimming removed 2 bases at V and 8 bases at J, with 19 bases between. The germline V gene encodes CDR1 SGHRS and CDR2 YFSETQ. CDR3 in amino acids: CASSLSAGTMSGYTF. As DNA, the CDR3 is TGCGCCAGCAGCTTATCCGCGGGTACTATGTCGGGCTACACCTTC. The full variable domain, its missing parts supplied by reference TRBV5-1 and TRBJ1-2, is KAGVTQTPRYLIKTRGQQVTLSCSPISGHRSVSWYQQTPGQGLQFLFEYFSETQRNKGNFPGRFSGRQFSNSRSEMNVSTLELGDSALYLCASSLSAGTMSGYTFGSGTRLTVV.

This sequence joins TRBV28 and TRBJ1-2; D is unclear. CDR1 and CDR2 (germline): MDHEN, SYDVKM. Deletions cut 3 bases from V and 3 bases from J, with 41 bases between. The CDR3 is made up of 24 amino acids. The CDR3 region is CASSLGSHLTLDRTFFPNDYGYTF. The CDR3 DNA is TGTGCCAGCAGTTTGGGTTCGCATTTGACTCTTGATCGAACTTTTTTCCCAAACGACTATGGCTACACCTTC.

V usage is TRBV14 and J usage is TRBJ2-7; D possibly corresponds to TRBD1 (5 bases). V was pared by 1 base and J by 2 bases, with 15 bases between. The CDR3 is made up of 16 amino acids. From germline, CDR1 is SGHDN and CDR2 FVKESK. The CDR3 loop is CASSQVSGDRPYEQYF. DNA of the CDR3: TGTGCCAGCAGCCAAGTCTCTGGAGACAGACCCTACGAGCAGTACTTC.

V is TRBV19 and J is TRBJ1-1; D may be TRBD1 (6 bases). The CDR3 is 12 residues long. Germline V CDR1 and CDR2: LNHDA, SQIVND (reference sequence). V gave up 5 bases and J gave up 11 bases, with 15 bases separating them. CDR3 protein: CASSVGGAPAFF. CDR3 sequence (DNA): TGTGCCAGTAGTGTCGGGGGGGCTCCGGCTTTCTTT.

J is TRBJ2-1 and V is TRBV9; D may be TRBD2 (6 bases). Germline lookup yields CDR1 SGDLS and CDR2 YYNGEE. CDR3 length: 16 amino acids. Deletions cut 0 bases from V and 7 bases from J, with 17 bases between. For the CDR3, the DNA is TGTGCCAGCAGCGTAGCCTGGGACTCCAGCCCAAATGAGCAGTTCTTC. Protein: CASSVAWDSSPNEQFF.

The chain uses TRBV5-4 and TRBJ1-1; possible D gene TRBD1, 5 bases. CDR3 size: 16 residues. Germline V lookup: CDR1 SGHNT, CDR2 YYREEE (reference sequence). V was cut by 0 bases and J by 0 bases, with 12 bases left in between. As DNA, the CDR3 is TGTGCCAGCAGCTTGGATCAGGGCCGCTTGAACACTGAAGCTTTCTTT. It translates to CASSLDQGRLNTEAFF.

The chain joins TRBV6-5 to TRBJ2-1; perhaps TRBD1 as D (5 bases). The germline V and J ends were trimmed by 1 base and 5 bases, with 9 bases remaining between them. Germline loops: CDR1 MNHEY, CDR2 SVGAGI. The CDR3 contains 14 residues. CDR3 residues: CASSYYGQNNEQFF. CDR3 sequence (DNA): TGTGCCAGCAGTTACTACGGACAAAACAATGAGCAGTTCTTC.

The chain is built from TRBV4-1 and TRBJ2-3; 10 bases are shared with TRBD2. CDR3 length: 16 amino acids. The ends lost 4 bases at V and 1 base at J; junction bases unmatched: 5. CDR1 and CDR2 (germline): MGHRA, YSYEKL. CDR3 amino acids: CASSLRLAGRTDTQYF. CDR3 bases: TGCGCCAGCAGCCTTAGACTAGCGGGTCGCACAGATACGCAGTATTTT.

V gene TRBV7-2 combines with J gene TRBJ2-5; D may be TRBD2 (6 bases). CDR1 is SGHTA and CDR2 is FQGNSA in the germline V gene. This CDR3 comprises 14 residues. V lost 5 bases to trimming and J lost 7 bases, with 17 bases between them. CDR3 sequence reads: CASSPSDAGGTQYF. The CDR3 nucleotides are TGTGCCAGCAGCCCATCCGACGCCGGGGGGACCCAGTACTTC. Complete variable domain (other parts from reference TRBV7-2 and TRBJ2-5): GAGVSQSPSNKVTEKGKDVELRCDPISGHTALYWYRQSLGQGLEFLIYFQGNSAPDKSGLPSDRFSAERTGGSVSTLTIQRTQQEDSAVYLCASSPSDAGGTQYFGPGTRLLVL.

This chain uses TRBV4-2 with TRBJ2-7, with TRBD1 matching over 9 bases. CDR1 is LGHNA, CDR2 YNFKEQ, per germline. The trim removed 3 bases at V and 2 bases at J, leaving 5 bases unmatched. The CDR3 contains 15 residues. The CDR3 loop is CASSQDRGSAYEQYF. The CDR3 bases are TGTGCCAGCAGCCAGGACAGGGGATCAGCCTACGAGCAGTACTTC.

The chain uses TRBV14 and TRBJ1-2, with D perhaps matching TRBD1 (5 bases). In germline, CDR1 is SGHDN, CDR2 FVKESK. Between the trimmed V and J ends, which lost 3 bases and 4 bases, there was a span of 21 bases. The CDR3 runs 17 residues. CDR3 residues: CASSQTTLRDSLYGYTF. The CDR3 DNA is TGTGCCAGCAGCCAGACTACCCTTAGGGACTCGCTCTATGGCTACACCTTC.

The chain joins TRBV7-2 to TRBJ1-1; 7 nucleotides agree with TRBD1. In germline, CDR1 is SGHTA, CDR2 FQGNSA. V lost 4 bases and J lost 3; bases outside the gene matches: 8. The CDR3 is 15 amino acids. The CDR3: CASSWRRQGDTEAFF. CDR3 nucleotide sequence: TGTGCCAGCAGCTGGCGAAGACAGGGCGACACTGAAGCTTTCTTT.

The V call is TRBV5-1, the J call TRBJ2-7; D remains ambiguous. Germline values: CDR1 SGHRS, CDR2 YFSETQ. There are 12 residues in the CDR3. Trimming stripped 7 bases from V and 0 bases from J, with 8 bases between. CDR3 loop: CASGISSYEQYF. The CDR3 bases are TGCGCCAGCGGCATCAGCTCCTACGAGCAGTACTTC.

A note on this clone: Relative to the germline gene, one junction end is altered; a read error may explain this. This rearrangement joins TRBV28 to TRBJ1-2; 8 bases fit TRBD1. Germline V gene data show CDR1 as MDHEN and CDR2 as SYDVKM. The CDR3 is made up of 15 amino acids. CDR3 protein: CASSSNGQGYYGYTF. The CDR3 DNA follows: TGTGCCAGCAGTTCCAACGGACAGGGCTACTACGGCTACACCTTC.

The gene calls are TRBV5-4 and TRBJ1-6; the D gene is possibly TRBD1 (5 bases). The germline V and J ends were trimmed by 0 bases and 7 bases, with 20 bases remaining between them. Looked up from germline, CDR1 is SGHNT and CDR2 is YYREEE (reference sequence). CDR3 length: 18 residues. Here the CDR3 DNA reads TGTGCCAGCAGCTTGGCATACCCCGGGAGGGACCGGAATTCACCCCTCCACTTT. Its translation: CASSLAYPGRDRNSPLHF.

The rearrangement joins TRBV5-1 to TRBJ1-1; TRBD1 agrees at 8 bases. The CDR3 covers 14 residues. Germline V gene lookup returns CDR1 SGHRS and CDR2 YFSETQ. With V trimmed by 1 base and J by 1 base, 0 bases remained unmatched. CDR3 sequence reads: CASSLTGGNTEAFF. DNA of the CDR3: TGCGCCAGCAGCTTGACAGGGGGGAACACTGAAGCTTTCTTT.

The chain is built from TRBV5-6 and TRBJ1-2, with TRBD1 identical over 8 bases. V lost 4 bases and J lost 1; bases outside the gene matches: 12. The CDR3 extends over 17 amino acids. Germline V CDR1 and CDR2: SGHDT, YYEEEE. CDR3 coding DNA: TGTGCCAGCAGCCTAGAGGACAGGGAACGGTATAACTATGGCTACACCTTC. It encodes CASSLEDRERYNYGYTF.

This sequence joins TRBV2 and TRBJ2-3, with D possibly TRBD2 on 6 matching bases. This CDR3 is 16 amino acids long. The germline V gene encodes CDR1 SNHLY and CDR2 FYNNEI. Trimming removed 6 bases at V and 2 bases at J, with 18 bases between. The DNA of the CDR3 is TGTGCCAGCAGAAGCACGGGACTCTTATTCACAGATACGCAGTATTTT. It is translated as CASRSTGLLFTDTQYF. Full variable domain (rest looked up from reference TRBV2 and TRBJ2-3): EPEVTQTPSHQVTQMGQEVILRCVPISNHLYFYWYRQILGQKVEFLVSFYNNEISEKSEIFDDQFSVERPDGSNFTLKIRSTKLEDSAMYFCASRSTGLLFTDTQYFGPGTRLTVL.

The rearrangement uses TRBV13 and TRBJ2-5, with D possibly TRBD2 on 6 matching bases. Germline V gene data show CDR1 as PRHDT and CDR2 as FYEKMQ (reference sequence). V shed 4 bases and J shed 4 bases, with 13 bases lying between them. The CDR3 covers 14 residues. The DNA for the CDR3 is TGTGCCAGCAGCTATGGGGACTCTGGAGAGACCCAGTACTTC. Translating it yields CASSYGDSGETQYF.

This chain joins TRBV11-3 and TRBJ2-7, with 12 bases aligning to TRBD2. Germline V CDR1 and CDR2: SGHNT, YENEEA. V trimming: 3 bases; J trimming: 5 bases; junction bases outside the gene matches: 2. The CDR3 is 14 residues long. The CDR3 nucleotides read TGTGCCAGCAGCTTGACTAGCGGGAGTGACGAGCAGTACTTC. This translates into CASSLTSGSDEQYF.

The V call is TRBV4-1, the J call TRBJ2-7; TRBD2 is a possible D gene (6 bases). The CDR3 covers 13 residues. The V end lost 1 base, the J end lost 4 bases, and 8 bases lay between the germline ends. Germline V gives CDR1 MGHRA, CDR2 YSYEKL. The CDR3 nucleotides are TGCGCCAGCAGCCAAGTGGGGGGTTACGAGCAGTACTTC. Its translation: CASSQVGGYEQYF.